This T cell receptor (beta chain) was obtained from a study of CD4 T cells in relation to SARS-CoV-2 and coronaviruses. Study summary: After less than 11 days of antigen culture, PBMC TCR beta CDR3s were sequenced. Crossreactive spike epitopes shared across donors were mapped to their HLA restriction. Broader study findings: The cross-reactivity analysis covered only spike protein, not other viral proteins.

Only in-frame clones appear in the TCRdb table, and some are missing; sequencing was by immunoSEQ multiplex PCR. In the table there are approximately 39,000 clones, 60% to 80% of which are singletons. Remarks on this clone: The antigen remains undetermined.

Naive or memory CD4+ cells were cultured 1:1 with T cell-depleted PBMCs plus CEF. The V and J ends lost 3 bases and 8 bases, in that order; junction bases with no gene match: 9. Germline CDR1 is MNHNY and CDR2 is SVGAGI (reference sequence). This CDR3 has 15 amino acids. This chain joins TRBV6-6 and TRBJ1-5; 8 bases map to TRBD1. The sample comprised memory CD4+ T cells from PBMCs, cultured in vitro. The receptor was isolated from an adult with COVID-19. The CDR3 sequence is CASSYYGRGQEPQHF. The CDR3 bases are TGTGCCAGCAGTTATTACGGCAGGGGGCAGGAGCCCCAGCATTTT.